A single sample gave rise to the 29 T cell receptor beta chains below, sequenced in a study of cytomegalovirus exposure and HLA in healthy donors. The PCR made use of 60 Vbeta and 13 Jbeta primers. The protocol was immunoSEQ multiplex PCR, while the TCRdb copy is restricted to in-frame clones and leaves out a portion. The repertoire holds about 190,000 clones, with 65% to 90% as singletons. Sequencing input: PBMCs. These receptor sequences come from a man between 35 and 55 years old in good health and CMV-seropositive.

V is TRBV11-2 and J is TRBJ2-7; 7 bases agree with TRBD1. The CDR3 is made up of 14 amino acids. CDR1 is SGHAT and CDR2 is FQNNGV in the germline V gene. V gave up 6 bases and J gave up 4 bases; unmatched junction bases: 9. This chain's CDR3 is CASRSQGVWYEQYF. CDR3 DNA sequence: TGTGCCAGCAGGTCTCAGGGGGTATGGTACGAGCAGTACTTC.

Details on this clone: Other DNA sequences within the sample encode an identical CDR3. The V and J genes are TRBV7-9 and TRBJ2-1, with D unresolved. CDR1 is SEHNR and CDR2 is FQNEAQ in the germline V gene (reference sequence). The CDR3 consists of 12 residues. V was trimmed by 5 bases and J by 1 base, leaving 3 bases between them. The CDR3 DNA reads as TGTGCCAGCAGCCTTTCCTACAATGAGCAGTTCTTC. The encoded protein is CASSLSYNEQFF.

V gene TRBV29-1 combines with J gene TRBJ2-7; weak D call: TRBD2 (7 bases). The CDR3 length is 12 residues. V was shortened by 6 bases and J by 2 bases, with 11 bases between the two germline ends. Germline CDR1 SQVTM, CDR2 ANQGSEA. The CDR3 coding sequence is TGCAGCGTGAGGGGGGGTCCCTACGAGCAGTACTTC. Encoded protein: CSVRGGPYEQYF.

The chain carries TRBV2 and TRBJ2-3, with a possible D match to TRBD1 (5 bases). The V end lost 8 bases, the J end lost 11 bases, and 20 bases lay between the germline ends. Germline lookup yields CDR1 SNHLY and CDR2 FYNNEI. This CDR3 has 13 residues. The CDR3 coding sequence is TGTGCCAGCGGGCTCACCAGGGATCCAAGGCAGTATTTT. Residues: CASGLTRDPRQYF.

This clone was counted a single time. The junction does not match germline at one end; this may be a read error. The gene calls are TRBV7-9 and TRBJ1-2; 9 nucleotides align to TRBD1. Germline V lookup: CDR1 SEHNR, CDR2 FQNEAQ (reference sequence). This CDR3 is built from 16 residues. The CDR3 loop reads CSSARPGGQGGYGYTF. As DNA, the CDR3 is TGTTCCAGCGCCCGCCCCGGGGGACAGGGAGGATATGGCTACACCTTC.

This sequence joins TRBV4-1 and TRBJ1-5; D is perhaps TRBD1 (6 bases). Germline CDR1 and CDR2: MGHRA and YSYEKL. Trimming cost V 1 base and J 7 bases, with 17 bases left between them. There are 16 residues in the CDR3. CDR3 in amino acids: CASSQGPLQGNQPQHF. The CDR3 DNA is TGCGCCAGCAGCCAAGGCCCGTTACAGGGAAACCAGCCCCAGCATTTT.

J is TRBJ1-1 and V is TRBV6-5; no clear D gene. V was clipped by 6 bases and J by 3 bases, with 11 bases between them. Germline-derived CDR1 and CDR2 are MNHEY and SVGAGI. CDR3 length: 13 residues. The chain's CDR3 is CASSSHGYTEAFF. The DNA for the CDR3 is TGTGCCAGCAGCTCACACGGGTACACTGAAGCTTTCTTT.

The rearrangement links TRBV7-2 to TRBJ2-7; 9 nucleotides agree with TRBD2. Looked up from germline, CDR1 is SGHTA and CDR2 is FQGNSA. V was pared by 5 bases and J by 6 bases, with 14 bases of the junction left unmatched. This CDR3 is built from 16 residues. The CDR3 reads CASSASPGLALGEQYF. CDR3 in DNA: TGTGCCAGCAGCGCCAGCCCAGGACTAGCGCTGGGCGAGCAGTACTTC.

The genes are TRBV5-6 and TRBJ1-1, with TRBD1 matching over 8 bases. This CDR3 has 14 residues. Germline V gives CDR1 SGHDT, CDR2 YYEEEE. Trimming removed 4 bases from V and 4 bases from J; junction bases left unmatched: 6. The chain's CDR3 is CASSAGGWGTEAFF. DNA of the CDR3: TGTGCCAGCAGCGCAGGGGGCTGGGGCACTGAAGCTTTCTTT. The full variable domain, its missing parts supplied by reference TRBV5-6 and TRBJ1-1, is DAGVTQSPTHLIKTRGQQVTLRCSPKSGHDTVSWYQQALGQGPQFIFQYYEEEERQRGNFPDRFSGHQFPNYSSELNVNALLLGDSALYLCASSAGGWGTEAFFGQGTRLTVV.

The chain is built from TRBV6-6 and TRBJ2-1, with TRBD1 as a possible D gene (6 bases). The ends were cut back, 7 bases at V and 0 bases at J, with 13 bases in the middle. Looked up from germline, CDR1 is MNHNY and CDR2 is SVGAGI (reference sequence). This CDR3 is 15 amino acids long. For the CDR3, the DNA is TGTGCCAGCAATCTACAGGGTAGCTCCTACAATGAGCAGTTCTTC. Translated: CASNLQGSSYNEQFF.

The sample holds a few counts of this clone. The chain carries TRBV11-2 and TRBJ2-2, with 14 positions matching TRBD2. CDR3 length: 16 amino acids. Germline trimming cut 3 bases from V and 6 bases from J; bases unmatched to any gene: 3. From germline, CDR1 is SGHAT and CDR2 FQNNGV. The CDR3 loop is CASSLTSGGAAGELFF. The CDR3 DNA sequence: TGTGCCAGCAGCTTGACTAGCGGGGGGGCGGCCGGGGAGCTGTTTTTT.

The CDR3 DNA sequence: TGCGCCAGCAGCCCGTCGGGGTTGGAGGGGGCGTTGGGTTCACCCCTCCACTTT. Protein product: CASSPSGLEGALGSPLHF. This sequence joins TRBV5-1 and TRBJ1-6; 7 bases are a match to TRBD1. This CDR3 comprises 18 residues. Germline loops: CDR1 SGHRS, CDR2 YFSETQ. With V trimmed by 4 bases and J by 9 bases, 19 bases remained unmatched.

V gene TRBV10-1 combines with J gene TRBJ2-1; 10 bases are a match to TRBD2. The germline CDR1 and CDR2 sequences are WNHNN and SYGVQD (reference sequence). V was pared by 4 bases and J by 1 base, with 16 bases of the junction left unmatched. CDR3 length equals 20 residues. The CDR3 DNA sequence: TGCGCCAGCAGTGTAGTATTCGGTAAAGCGGGGGGGCCGTCCTACAATGAGCAGTTCTTC. It is translated as CASSVVFGKAGGPSYNEQFF.

This clone was counted a few times. This chain links TRBV6-1 with TRBJ1-2; 8 nucleotides align to TRBD1. With 4 bases clipped from V and 3 bases from J, the junction kept 4 bases outside the gene matches. Germline V lookup: CDR1 MNHNS, CDR2 SASEGT. This CDR3 has 14 residues. The CDR3 loop is CASSAGQGDYGYTF. DNA of the CDR3: TGTGCCAGCAGTGCCGGACAGGGTGACTATGGCTACACCTTC.

V and J are TRBV30 and TRBJ2-7, with a tentative D call TRBD2 (5 bases). The ends were cut back, 2 bases at V and 1 base at J, with 36 bases in the middle. Per the germline V gene, CDR1 is GTSNPN and CDR2 is SVGIG (reference sequence). This CDR3 region has 22 residues. CDR3 nucleotide sequence: TGTGCCTGGAGTCCCCCGGGGAGTATGCCCAACGGGGTTCTTAGTGTATCCTACGAGCAGTACTTC. It yields the protein CAWSPPGSMPNGVLSVSYEQYF.

This clone was seen a handful of times. This chain connects TRBV5-4 to TRBJ1-6; D is undetermined. This CDR3 is 16 amino acids long. Trimming took off 0 bases at V and 7 bases at J, with 14 bases between the two ends. CDR1 and CDR2 from the germline V gene are SGHNT and YYREEE (reference sequence). The CDR3 DNA reads as TGTGCCAGCAGCTTGGACGGGCGGGCAGCCAATTCACCCCTCCACTTT. Its protein is CASSLDGRAANSPLHF.

This chain uses TRBV7-9 with TRBJ2-3; 11 bases agree with TRBD2. The CDR3 length is 19 residues. Germline values: CDR1 SEHNR, CDR2 FQNEAQ (reference sequence). V shed 1 base and J 1 base; nucleotides not matched to a gene: 10. CDR3: CASSLGLAGGSARTDTQYF. The CDR3 coding sequence is TGTGCCAGCAGCTTAGGCCTAGCGGGGGGTTCCGCCCGCACAGATACGCAGTATTTT.

The chain uses TRBV27 and TRBJ2-5, with a possible D match to TRBD1 (5 bases). Germline CDR1 MNHEY, CDR2 SMNVEV (reference sequence). The V end lost 4 bases, the J end lost 5 bases, and 14 bases lay between the germline ends. The CDR3 extends over 14 amino acids. The CDR3 sequence is CASSSLGRVETQYF. The CDR3 DNA reads as TGTGCCAGCAGTTCCCTCGGCAGGGTGGAGACCCAGTACTTC.

This chain uses TRBV5-4 with TRBJ1-3; the match to TRBD1 covers 8 bases. V gave up 1 base and J gave up 3 bases; unmatched junction bases: 3. The CDR3 loop spans 15 amino acids. CDR1 is SGHNT, CDR2 YYREEE, per germline (reference sequence). In DNA, the CDR3 is TGTGCCAGCAGCTTGCAGGGGGCAAGTGGAAACACCATATATTTT. Its protein product is CASSLQGASGNTIYF.

This chain joins TRBV29-1 and TRBJ1-2, with 8 nucleotides matching TRBD1. Germline trimming cut 7 bases from V and 2 bases from J; bases unmatched to any gene: 3. The CDR3 covers 12 residues. Germline loops: CDR1 SQVTM, CDR2 ANQGSEA. In DNA form, the CDR3 reads TGCAGCGATAGGGACAGGAACTATGGCTACACCTTC. The encoded protein is CSDRDRNYGYTF.

The V and J genes are TRBV11-3 and TRBJ2-2; D is ambiguous. Germline V gene lookup returns CDR1 SGHNT and CDR2 YENEEA. There are 15 residues in the CDR3. Trimming took 1 base from V and 0 from J, leaving 6 bases between them. CDR3 coding DNA: TGTGCCAGCAGCTTAGGCAGTCCGAACACCGGGGAGCTGTTTTTT. Protein: CASSLGSPNTGELFF.

In this sample, this clone turned up a few times. The chain links TRBV19 to TRBJ1-3; 10 nucleotides agree with TRBD1. Trimming removed 6 bases from V and 3 bases from J; junction bases left unmatched: 2. In germline, CDR1 is LNHDA, CDR2 SQIVND (reference sequence). The CDR3 is 14 residues long. Here the CDR3 reads CASRTGGFGNTIYF. The CDR3 coding sequence is TGTGCCAGTAGGACAGGGGGCTTTGGAAACACCATATATTTT.

This clone was seen just once. The chain couples TRBV5-1 to TRBJ1-2; TRBD1 is a possible D gene (6 bases). V lost 4 bases and J lost 4, with 20 bases in between. The CDR3 sequence is 16 residues long. Germline CDR1 and CDR2: SGHRS and YFSETQ. CDR3 loop: CASSHTGQFGGYGYTF. CDR3 nucleotides: TGCGCCAGCAGCCATACTGGACAGTTCGGCGGCTATGGCTACACCTTC.

The rearrangement uses TRBV18 and TRBJ2-7; D is perhaps TRBD1 (5 bases). Germline CDR1 KGHSH, CDR2 LQKENI. V was cut by 3 bases and J by 9 bases, with 15 bases left in between. The CDR3 length is 13 residues. The CDR3 DNA reads TGTGCCAGCTCACCCCTTCCCGACAGAGCGCAGTACTTC. This codes for CASSPLPDRAQYF.

The genes are TRBV29-1 and TRBJ1-2; D is possibly TRBD1 (6 bases). This CDR3 region has 12 residues. The V end lost 7 bases, the J end lost 2 bases, and 11 bases lay between the germline ends. Germline loops: CDR1 SQVTM, CDR2 ANQGSEA. Here the CDR3 DNA reads TGCAGCGGCTTACAGGGAAACTATGGCTACACCTTC. Translated, it gives CSGLQGNYGYTF.

The chain combines TRBV5-6 with TRBJ2-7; 7 nucleotides agree with TRBD1. J gave up 7 bases and V 3 bases, and 7 bases lay outside the gene matches. The CDR3 has 13 residues. Per the germline V gene, CDR1 is SGHDT and CDR2 is YYEEEE. The CDR3 DNA sequence: TGTGCCAGCAGCTCGGACAGGCGGCGGGAGCAGTACTTC. Translating it yields CASSSDRRREQYF.

The V and J genes are TRBV5-4 and TRBJ2-7; TRBD1 aligns across 8 bases. The V segment lost 2 bases and the J segment 4 bases; nucleotides outside the gene matches: 5. The CDR3 consists of 14 residues. Looked up from germline, CDR1 is SGHNT and CDR2 is YYREEE (reference sequence). CDR3 amino acids: CASSFPGGRYEQYF. The CDR3 DNA sequence: TGTGCCAGCAGCTTTCCAGGGGGCAGGTACGAGCAGTACTTC. Looking up the rest from reference TRBV5-4 and TRBJ2-7 gives the full variable domain: ETGVTQSPTHLIKTRGQQVTLRCSSQSGHNTVSWYQQALGQGPQFIFQYYREEENGRGNFPPRFSGLQFPNYSSELNVNALELDDSALYLCASSFPGGRYEQYFGPGTRLTVT.

The genes are TRBV11-2 and TRBJ2-4; 14 nucleotides agree with TRBD2. The CDR3 has 16 amino acids. The V gene end was trimmed by 5 bases and the J gene end by 7 bases; junction bases not matched to a gene: 7. The V gene's germline CDR1 is SGHAT and CDR2 FQNNGV. The CDR3 reads CASSTRLAGGQNIQYF. CDR3 nucleotides: TGTGCCAGCAGCACCAGACTAGCGGGGGGGCAGAACATTCAGTACTTC.

The V gene is TRBV28, the J gene TRBJ1-6; D call uncertain. V was trimmed by 6 bases and J by 3 bases, leaving 3 bases between them. Germline V gene data show CDR1 as MDHEN and CDR2 as SYDVKM. The CDR3 totals 12 residues. The chain's CDR3 is CASSFYNSPLHF. CDR3 coding DNA: TGTGCCAGCAGCTTCTATAATTCACCCCTCCACTTT.